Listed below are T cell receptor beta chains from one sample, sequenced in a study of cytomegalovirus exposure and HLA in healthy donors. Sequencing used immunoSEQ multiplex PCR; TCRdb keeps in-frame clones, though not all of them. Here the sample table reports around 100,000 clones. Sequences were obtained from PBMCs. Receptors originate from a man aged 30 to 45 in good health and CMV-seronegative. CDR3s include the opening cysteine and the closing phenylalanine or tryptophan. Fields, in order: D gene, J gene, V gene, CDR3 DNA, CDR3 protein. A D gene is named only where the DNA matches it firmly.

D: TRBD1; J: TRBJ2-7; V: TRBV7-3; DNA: TGTGCCAGCAGCCCAGGACAGGTGGGCGAGCAGTACTTC; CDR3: CASSPGQVGEQYF
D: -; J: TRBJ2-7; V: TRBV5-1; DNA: TGCGCCAGCAGCTTGGATCGGCAGGGCCCAACCTACGAGCAGTACTTC; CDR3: CASSLDRQGPTYEQYF
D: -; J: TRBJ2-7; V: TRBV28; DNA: TGTGCCACAGACAGGCTCTACGAGCAGTACTTC; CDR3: CATDRLYEQYF
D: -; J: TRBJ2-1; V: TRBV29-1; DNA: TGCAGCGTTGGTGCCGGCAGGGGTAATGAGCAGTTCTTC; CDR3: CSVGAGRGNEQFF
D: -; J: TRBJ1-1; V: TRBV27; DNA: TGTGCCAGCACCCAGCGGGGAGGCGGCACTGAAGCTTTCTTT; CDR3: CASTQRGGGTEAFF
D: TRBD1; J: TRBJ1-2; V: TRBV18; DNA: TGTGCCAGCTCACCGAGGGGGACGGGACAGGGGGCTGCAGGCTACACCTTC; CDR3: CASSPRGTGQGAAGYTF
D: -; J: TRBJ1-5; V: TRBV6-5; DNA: TGTGCCAGCAGTTCCCCCGGGAGCAATCAGCCCCAGCATTTT; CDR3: CASSSPGSNQPQHF
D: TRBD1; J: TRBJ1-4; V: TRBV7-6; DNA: TGTGCCAGCAGCAGCGGGCCTCCGGGACAGGGGAATGAAAAACTGTTTTTT; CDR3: CASSSGPPGQGNEKLFF
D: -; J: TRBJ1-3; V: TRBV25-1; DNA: TGTGCCAGCAGCTTAATGTCTGGAAACACCATATATTTT; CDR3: CASSLMSGNTIYF
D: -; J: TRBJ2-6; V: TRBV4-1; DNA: TGCGCCAGCACCTTGGCCTCTGGGGCCAACGTCCTGACTTTC; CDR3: CASTLASGANVLTF
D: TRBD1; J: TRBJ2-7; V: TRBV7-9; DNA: TGTGCCAGCAGCTTAGGGGGGACAGGCGGACTCTACGAGCAGTACTTC; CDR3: CASSLGGTGGLYEQYF
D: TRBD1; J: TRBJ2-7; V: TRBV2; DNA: TGTGCCAGCAGGACGTTACAGGGGGCAAGCGAGCAGTACTTC; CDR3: CASRTLQGASEQYF
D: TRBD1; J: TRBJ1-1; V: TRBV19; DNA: TGTGCCAGTAGTATCCGGGACAGGGGCATGAACACTGAAGCTTTCTTT; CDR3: CASSIRDRGMNTEAFF
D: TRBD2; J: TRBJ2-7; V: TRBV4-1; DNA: TGCGCCAGCAGCCCCCGGGACTACGACGAGCAGTACTTC; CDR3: CASSPRDYDEQYF
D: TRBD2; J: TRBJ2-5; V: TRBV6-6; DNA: TGTGCCAGCAGTTCCACTAGCGGGGTGGATCGGCAGTACTTC; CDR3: CASSSTSGVDRQYF
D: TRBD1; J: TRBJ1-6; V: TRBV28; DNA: TGTGCCAGCAGTGCCGGGACAGGGAGGTCACCCCTCCACTTT; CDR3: CASSAGTGRSPLHF
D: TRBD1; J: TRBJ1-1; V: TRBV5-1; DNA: TGCGCCAGCAACACAGGGGGTGGGGTGAACACTGAAGCTTTCTTT; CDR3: CASNTGGGVNTEAFF
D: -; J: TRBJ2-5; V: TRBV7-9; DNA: TGTGCCAGCAGCTTAGGTGGAGGAGAGACCCAGTACTTC; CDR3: CASSLGGGETQYF
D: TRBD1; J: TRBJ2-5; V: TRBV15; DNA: TGTGCCACCAGCAGGGCAGGGGGAGAGACCCAGTACTTC; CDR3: CATSRAGGETQYF
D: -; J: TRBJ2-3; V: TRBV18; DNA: TGTGCCAGCTCACCACCTAAGGGCCAGGGCCCAGATACGCAGTATTTT; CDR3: CASSPPKGQGPDTQYF
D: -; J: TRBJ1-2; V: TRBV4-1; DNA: TGCGCCAGCAGCCAAGATCGGGGAACCTATGGCTACACCTTC; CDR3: CASSQDRGTYGYTF
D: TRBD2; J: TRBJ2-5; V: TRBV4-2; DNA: TGTGCCAGCAGCCAAGGCCTCCCGGGACTAGCGGGGGAGACCCAGTACTTC; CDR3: CASSQGLPGLAGETQYF
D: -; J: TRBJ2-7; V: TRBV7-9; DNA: TGTGCCAGCAGCTTGGCCTCCCACGAGCAGTACTTC; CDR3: CASSLASHEQYF
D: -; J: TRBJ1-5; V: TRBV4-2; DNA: TGTGCCAGCAGCCCTAATGGGGGGGCCCTAAACAGTCAGCCCCAGCATTTT; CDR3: CASSPNGGALNSQPQHF
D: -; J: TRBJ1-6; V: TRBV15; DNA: TGTGCCACCAGCAGAGCTTGGAGCTTCGGGTCACCCCTCCACTTT; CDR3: CATSRAWSFGSPLHF
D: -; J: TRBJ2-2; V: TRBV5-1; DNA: TGCGCCAGCAGCGGAGGGACCGGGGAGCTGTTTTTT; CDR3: CASSGGTGELFF
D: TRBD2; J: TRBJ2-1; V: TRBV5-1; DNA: TGCGCCAGCAGCACCGGGACTAGTAATCCCAATGAGCAGTTCTTC; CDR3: CASSTGTSNPNEQFF
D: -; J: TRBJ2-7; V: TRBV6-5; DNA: TGTGCCAGCAGTTTAACGGATCGGAGGGGGCTTGCCGGGCAGTACTTC; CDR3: CASSLTDRRGLAGQYF
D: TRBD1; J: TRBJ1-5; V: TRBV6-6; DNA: TGTGCCAGCAGTTACACAACAGGGGGAAAACAGCCCCAGCATTTT; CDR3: CASSYTTGGKQPQHF
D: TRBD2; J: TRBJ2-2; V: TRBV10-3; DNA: TGTGCCATCAGTGAGTCGGGACTAGCGGGCACCGGGGAGCTGTTTTTT; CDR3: CAISESGLAGTGELFF
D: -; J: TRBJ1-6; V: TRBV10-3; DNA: TGTGCCATCAGTGAGTCAGACGGAGGATTCAGACCCCTCCACTTT; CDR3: CAISESDGGFRPLHF
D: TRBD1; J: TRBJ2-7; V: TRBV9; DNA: TGTGCCAGCAGCCCTCGCACGGACAGGGGGTACGAGCAGTACTTC; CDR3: CASSPRTDRGYEQYF
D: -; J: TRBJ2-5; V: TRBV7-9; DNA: TGTGCCAGCAGCCTGCATACAGGGTTCGGGGAGACCCAGTACTTC; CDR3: CASSLHTGFGETQYF
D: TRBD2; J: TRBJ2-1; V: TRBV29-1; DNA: TGCAGCGTTGAAGGACTAGCGGGGGGGATCTCCTACAATGAGCAGTTCTTC; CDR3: CSVEGLAGGISYNEQFF
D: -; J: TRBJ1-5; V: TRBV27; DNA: TGTGCCAGCAGTTTAGTGGGGGGTAGGGGCAACCAGCCCCAGCATTTT; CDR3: CASSLVGGRGNQPQHF
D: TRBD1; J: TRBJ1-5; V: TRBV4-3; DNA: TGCGCCAGCAGCCAACGGACAGGGAATCAGCCCCAGCATTTT; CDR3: CASSQRTGNQPQHF
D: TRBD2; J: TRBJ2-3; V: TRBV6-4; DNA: TGTGCCAGCAGTTCGGGACTCGGGGGAGGGACAGATACGCAGTATTTT; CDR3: CASSSGLGGGTDTQYF
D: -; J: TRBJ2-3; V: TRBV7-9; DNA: TGTGCCAGCAGCTTAAGGTCGGCTAGCGGCACAGATACGCAGTATTTT; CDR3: CASSLRSASGTDTQYF
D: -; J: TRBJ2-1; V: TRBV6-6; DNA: TGTGCCAGCAGTAAAGAGGGTCTCTACAATGAGCAGTTCTTC; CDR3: CASSKEGLYNEQFF
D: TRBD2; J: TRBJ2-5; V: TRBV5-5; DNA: TGTGCCAGCAGCGCGGGACTAGCGGGGGGAGAGACCCAGTACTTC; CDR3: CASSAGLAGGETQYF
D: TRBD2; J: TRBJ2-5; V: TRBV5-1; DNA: TGCGCCAGCAGCTCGGGACTAGCGGGGGGGAACCAAGAGACCCAGTACTTC; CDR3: CASSSGLAGGNQETQYF
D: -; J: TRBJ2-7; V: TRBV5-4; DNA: TGTGCCAGCAGCTCGAGACAGGGAGGCTACGAGCAGTACTTC; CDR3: CASSSRQGGYEQYF
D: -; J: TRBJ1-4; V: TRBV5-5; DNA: TGTGCCAGCAGCTTGGGGCAGGGCACAACTAATGAAAAACTGTTTTTT; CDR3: CASSLGQGTTNEKLFF
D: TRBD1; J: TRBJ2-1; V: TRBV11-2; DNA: TGTGCCAGCAGCTTCAACAGGGGCAATGAGCAGTTCTTC; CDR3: CASSFNRGNEQFF
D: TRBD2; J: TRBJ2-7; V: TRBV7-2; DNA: TGTGCCAGCAGCCTCCTAGGACTAGCGGGGGGGTACGAGCAGTACTTC; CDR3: CASSLLGLAGGYEQYF
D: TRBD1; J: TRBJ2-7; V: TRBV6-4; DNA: TGTGCCAGCAGTCTCGGGACAGGGGGACCCTACGAGCAGTACTTC; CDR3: CASSLGTGGPYEQYF